The table lists the clone carrying this TCR beta chain with many counts. This specimen belongs to a study of T-cell reconstitution after alpha-beta-depleted transplantation in children. Preparation of the TCRbeta library was carried out with unique molecular identifiers. TCRdb re-called the PCR reads with MiXCR, one entry per CDR3 protein. In the table there are around 600,000 distinct CDR3 sequences, approximately 17% of which are singletons. The CDR3 loop spans 13 amino acids. Germline lookup yields CDR1 SGDLS and CDR2 YYNGEE. Trimming took 0 bases from V and 3 from J, leaving 7 bases between them. The sequencing here drew on PBMCs from the stem cell graft donor, taken from the stem cell graft. The V and J genes are TRBV9 and TRBJ2-7; D unclear. The sequence came from a human donor who donated a stem cell graft to a child with acute myeloid leukemia. DNA of the CDR3: TGTGCCAGCAGCGTAGACGTGGACTACGAGCAGTACTTC. This sequence encodes CASSVDVDYEQYF. The full variable domain, with the rest looked up from reference TRBV9 and TRBJ2-7, is DSGVTQTPKHLITATGQRVTLRCSPRSGDLSVYWYQQSLDQGLQFLIQYYNGEERAKGNILERFSAQQFPDLHSELNLSSLELGDSALYFCASSVDVDYEQYFGPGTRLTVT.